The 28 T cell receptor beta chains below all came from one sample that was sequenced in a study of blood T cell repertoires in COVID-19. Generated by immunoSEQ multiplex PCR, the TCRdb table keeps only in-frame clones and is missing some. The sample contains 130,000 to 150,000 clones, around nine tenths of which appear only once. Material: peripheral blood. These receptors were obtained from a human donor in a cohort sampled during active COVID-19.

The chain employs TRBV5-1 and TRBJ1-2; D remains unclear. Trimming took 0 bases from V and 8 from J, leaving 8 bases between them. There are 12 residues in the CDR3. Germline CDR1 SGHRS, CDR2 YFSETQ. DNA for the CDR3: TGCGCCAGCAGCTTGGCTGGGGAGGGCTACACCTTC. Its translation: CASSLAGEGYTF.

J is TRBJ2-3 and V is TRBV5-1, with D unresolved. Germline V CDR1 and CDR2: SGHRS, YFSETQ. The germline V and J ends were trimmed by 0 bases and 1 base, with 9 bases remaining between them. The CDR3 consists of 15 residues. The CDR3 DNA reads TGCGCCAGCAGCTTGGTCGGTCGGGGCACAGATACGCAGTATTTT. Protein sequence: CASSLVGRGTDTQYF.

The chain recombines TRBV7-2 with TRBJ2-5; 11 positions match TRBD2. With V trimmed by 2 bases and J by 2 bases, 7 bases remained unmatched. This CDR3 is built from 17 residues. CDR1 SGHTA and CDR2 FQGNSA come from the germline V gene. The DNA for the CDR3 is TGTGCCAGCAGCTTATCATCTCTAGCGGGGGGACAAGAGACCCAGTACTTC. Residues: CASSLSSLAGGQETQYF.

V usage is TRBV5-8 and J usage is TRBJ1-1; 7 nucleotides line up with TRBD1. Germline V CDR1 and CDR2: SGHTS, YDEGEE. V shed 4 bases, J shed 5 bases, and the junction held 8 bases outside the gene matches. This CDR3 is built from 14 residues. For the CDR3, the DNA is TGTGCCAGCAGCGCCGAGGGGGCGCGGACTGAAGCTTTCTTT. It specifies CASSAEGARTEAFF.

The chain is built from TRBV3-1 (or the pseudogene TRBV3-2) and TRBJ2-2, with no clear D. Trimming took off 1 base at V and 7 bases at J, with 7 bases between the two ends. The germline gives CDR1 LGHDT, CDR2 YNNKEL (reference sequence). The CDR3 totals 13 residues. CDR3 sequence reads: CASSQALVGELFF. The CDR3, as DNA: TGTGCCAGCAGCCAAGCACTTGTCGGGGAGCTGTTTTTT.

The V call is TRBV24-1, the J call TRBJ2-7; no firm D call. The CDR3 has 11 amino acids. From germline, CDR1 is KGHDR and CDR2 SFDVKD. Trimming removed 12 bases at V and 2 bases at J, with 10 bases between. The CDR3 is CAADNPYEQYF. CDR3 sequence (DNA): TGTGCCGCAGACAATCCCTACGAGCAGTACTTC.

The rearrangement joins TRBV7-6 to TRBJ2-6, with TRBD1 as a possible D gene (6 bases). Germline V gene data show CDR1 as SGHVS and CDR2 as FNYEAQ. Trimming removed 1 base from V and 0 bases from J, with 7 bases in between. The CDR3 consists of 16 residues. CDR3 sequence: CASSLGDISGANVLTF. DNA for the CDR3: TGTGCCAGCAGCTTAGGGGACATCTCTGGGGCCAACGTCCTGACTTTC.

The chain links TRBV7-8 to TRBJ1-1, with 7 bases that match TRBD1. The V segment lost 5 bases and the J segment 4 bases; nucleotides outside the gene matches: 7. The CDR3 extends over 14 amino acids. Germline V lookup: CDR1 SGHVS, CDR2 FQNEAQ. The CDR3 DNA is TGTGCCAGCAGCGGCCACACAGGGGTCACTGAAGCTTTCTTT. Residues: CASSGHTGVTEAFF.

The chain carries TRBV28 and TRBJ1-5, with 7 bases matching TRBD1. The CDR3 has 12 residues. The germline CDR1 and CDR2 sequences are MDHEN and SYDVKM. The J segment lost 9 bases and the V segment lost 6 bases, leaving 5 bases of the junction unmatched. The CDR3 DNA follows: TGTGCCAGCAGGACAGGGCCGGGGCCCCAGCATTTT. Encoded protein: CASRTGPGPQHF.

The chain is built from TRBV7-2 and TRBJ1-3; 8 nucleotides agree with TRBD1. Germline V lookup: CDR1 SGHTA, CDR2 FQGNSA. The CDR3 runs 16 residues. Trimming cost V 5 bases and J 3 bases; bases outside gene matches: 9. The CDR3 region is CASSPHETGVGNTIYF. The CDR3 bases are TGTGCCAGCAGCCCCCACGAGACAGGGGTTGGAAACACCATATATTTT.

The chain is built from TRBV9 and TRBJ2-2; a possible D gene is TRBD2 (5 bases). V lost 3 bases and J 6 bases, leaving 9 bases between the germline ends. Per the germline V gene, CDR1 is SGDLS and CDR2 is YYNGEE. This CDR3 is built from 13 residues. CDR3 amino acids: CASSGGWAGELFF. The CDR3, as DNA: TGTGCCAGCAGCGGCGGGTGGGCCGGGGAGCTGTTTTTT.

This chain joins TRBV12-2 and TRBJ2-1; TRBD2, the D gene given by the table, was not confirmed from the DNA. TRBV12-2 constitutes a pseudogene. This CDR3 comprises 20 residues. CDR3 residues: CASRLARTSGGKPFYNEQFF. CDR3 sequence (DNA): TGTGCAAGTCGCTTAGCTCGGACTAGCGGGGGGAAACCATTCTACAATGAGCAGTTCTTC.

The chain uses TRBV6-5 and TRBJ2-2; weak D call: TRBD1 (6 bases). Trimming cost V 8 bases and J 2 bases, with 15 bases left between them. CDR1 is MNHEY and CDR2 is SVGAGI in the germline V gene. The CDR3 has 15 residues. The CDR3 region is CASSGTQLNTGELFF. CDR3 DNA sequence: TGTGCCAGCTCCGGGACACAGCTTAACACCGGGGAGCTGTTTTTT.

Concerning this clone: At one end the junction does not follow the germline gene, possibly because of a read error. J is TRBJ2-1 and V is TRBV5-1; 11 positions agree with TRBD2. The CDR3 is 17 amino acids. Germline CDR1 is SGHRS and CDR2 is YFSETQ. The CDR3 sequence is CASSELSGGASDNEQFF. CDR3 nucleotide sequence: TGCGCCAGCAGCGAACTTAGCGGGGGGGCCTCCGACAATGAGCAGTTCTTC.

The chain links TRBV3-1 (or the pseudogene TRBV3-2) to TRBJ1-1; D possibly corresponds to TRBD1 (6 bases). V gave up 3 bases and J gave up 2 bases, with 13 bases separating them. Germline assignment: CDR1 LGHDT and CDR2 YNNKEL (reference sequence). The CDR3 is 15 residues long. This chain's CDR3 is CASSHVGQKNTEAFF. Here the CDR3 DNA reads TGTGCCAGCAGCCACGTTGGACAGAAAAACACTGAAGCTTTCTTT.

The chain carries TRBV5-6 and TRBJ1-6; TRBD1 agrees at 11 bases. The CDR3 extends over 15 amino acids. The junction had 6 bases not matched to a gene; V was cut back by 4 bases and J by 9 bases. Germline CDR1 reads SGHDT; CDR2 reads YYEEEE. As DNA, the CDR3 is TGTGCCAGCAGCCGGGACAGGGGGACGAGTTCACCCCTCCACTTT. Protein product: CASSRDRGTSSPLHF.

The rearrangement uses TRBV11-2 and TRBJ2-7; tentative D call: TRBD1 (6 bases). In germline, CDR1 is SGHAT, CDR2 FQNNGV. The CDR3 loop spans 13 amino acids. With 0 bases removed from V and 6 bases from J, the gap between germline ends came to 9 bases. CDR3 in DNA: TGTGCCAGCAGCTTAGACTCCAGGGGCGAGCAGTACTTC. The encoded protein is CASSLDSRGEQYF.

The CDR3 nucleotides are TGTGCCAGCAGATCCCGGGACAGGGTTTTTGAAAAACTGTTTTTT. Its protein is CASRSRDRVFEKLFF. V is TRBV27 and J is TRBJ1-4; 9 bases fit TRBD1. Germline CDR1 MNHEY, CDR2 SMNVEV (reference sequence). The CDR3 totals 15 residues. The V segment lost 6 bases and the J segment 7 bases; nucleotides outside the gene matches: 9.

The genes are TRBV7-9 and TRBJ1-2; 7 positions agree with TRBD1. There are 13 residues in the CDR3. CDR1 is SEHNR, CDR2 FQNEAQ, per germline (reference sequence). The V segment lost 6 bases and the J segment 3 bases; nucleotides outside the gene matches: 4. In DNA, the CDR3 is TGTGCCAGCAGATCCGACAGGGACTATGGCTACACCTTC. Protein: CASRSDRDYGYTF.

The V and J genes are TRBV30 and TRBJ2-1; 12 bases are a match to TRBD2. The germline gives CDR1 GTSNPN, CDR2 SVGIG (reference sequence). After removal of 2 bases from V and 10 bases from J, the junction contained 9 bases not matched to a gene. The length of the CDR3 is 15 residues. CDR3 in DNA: TGTGCCTGGAGTCCCTCGACTAGCGGGAGATCAGAGCAGTTCTTC. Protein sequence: CAWSPSTSGRSEQFF.

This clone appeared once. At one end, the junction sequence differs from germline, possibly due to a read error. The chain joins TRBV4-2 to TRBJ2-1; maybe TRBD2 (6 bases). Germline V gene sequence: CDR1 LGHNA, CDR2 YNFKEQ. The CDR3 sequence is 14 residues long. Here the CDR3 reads CAGSQVRTKHEQFF. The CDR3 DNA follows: TGTGCCGGCAGCCAAGTCAGGACTAAGCATGAGCAGTTCTTC.

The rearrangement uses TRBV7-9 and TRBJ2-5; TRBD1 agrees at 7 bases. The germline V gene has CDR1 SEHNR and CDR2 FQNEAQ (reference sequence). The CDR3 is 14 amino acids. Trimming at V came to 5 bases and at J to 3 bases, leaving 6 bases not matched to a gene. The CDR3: CASSRLQGKETQYF. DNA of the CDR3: TGTGCCAGCAGCCGACTACAGGGGAAAGAGACCCAGTACTTC.

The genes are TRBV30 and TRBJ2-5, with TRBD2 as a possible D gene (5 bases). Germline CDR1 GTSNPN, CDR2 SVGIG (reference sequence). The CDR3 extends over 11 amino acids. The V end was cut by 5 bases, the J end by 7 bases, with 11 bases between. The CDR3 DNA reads TGTGCCTGGTCCCATGAGGGGACCCAGTACTTC. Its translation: CAWSHEGTQYF. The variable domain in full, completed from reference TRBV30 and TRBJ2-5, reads SQTIHQWPATLVQPVGSPLSLECTVEGTSNPNLYWYRQAAGRGLQLLFYSVGIGQISSEVPQNLSASRPQDRQFILSSKKLLLSDSGFYLCAWSHEGTQYFGPGTRLLVL.

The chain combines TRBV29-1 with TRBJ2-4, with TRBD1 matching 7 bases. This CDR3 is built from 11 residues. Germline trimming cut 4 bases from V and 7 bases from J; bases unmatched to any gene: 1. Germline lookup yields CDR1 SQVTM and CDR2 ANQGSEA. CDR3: CSVARGNIQYF. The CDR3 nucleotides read TGCAGCGTTGCCAGGGGGAACATTCAGTACTTC.

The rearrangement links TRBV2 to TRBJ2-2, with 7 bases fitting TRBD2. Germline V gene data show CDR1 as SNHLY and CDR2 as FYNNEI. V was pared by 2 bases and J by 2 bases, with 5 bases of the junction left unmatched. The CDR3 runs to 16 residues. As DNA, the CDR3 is TGTGCCAGCAGTGAAATAGGCGGGGGAAACACCGGGGAGCTGTTTTTT. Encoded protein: CASSEIGGGNTGELFF.

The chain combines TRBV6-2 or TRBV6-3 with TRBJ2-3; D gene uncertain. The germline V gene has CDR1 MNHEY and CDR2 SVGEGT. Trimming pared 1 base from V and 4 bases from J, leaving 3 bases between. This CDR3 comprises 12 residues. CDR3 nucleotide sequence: TGTGCCAGCAGTTACTTCGCAGATACGCAGTATTTT. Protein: CASSYFADTQYF.

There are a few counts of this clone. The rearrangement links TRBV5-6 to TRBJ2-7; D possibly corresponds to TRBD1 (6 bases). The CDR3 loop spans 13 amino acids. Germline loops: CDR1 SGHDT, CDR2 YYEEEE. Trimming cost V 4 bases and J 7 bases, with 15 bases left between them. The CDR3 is CASSLRGLREQYF. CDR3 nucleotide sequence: TGTGCCAGCAGCCTCAGGGGATTGAGGGAGCAGTACTTC. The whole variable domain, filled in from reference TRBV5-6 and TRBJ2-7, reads DAGVTQSPTHLIKTRGQQVTLRCSPKSGHDTVSWYQQALGQGPQFIFQYYEEEERQRGNFPDRFSGHQFPNYSSELNVNALLLGDSALYLCASSLRGLREQYFGPGTRLTVT.

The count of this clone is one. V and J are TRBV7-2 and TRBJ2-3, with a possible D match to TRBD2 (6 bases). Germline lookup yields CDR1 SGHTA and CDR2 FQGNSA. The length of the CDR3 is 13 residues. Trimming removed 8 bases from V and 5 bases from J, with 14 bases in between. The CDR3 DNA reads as TGTGCCAGCGAGTTTTGGGGGGAAGATACGCAGTATTTT. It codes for CASEFWGEDTQYF.